These T cell receptor beta chains were read from a single sample in a study of T-cell reconstitution after alpha-beta-depleted transplantation in children. A single record per CDR3 protein comes from TCRdb applying MiXCR to the PCR reads. This table has nearly 250,000 distinct CDR3 sequences, just under 8.5% appearing once. Specimen: PBMCs, mostly from graft donor cells, collected 180 days after TCRalphabeta/CD19-depleted stem cell transplant. All receptors derive from a male patient younger than 18 who had a stem cell transplant for acute lymphoblastic leukemia, so the T cells may come from the graft donor. Each CDR3 is given with its conserved first and last residue. D genes are given only for firm matches. Not every row has a clone size; where given, it reads once, few, many or a size class.

D: TRBD1
size: many
length: 17
V: TRBV15
J: TRBJ1-2
CDR3: CATSRDLFQGEFDGYTF
DNA: TGTGCCACCAGCAGAGATCTTTTTCAGGGGGAGTTCGATGGCTACACCTTC

D: -
size: many
length: 11
V: TRBV12-3/TRBV12-4
J: TRBJ2-2
CDR3: CASSSTGELFF
DNA: TGTGCCAGCAGTTCAACCGGGGAGCTGTTTTTT

D: TRBD2
size: many
length: 14
V: TRBV28
J: TRBJ2-2
CDR3: CASSLREGTGELFF
DNA: TGTGCCAGCAGTTTGCGGGAGGGCACCGGGGAGCTGTTTTTT

D: TRBD1
size: many
length: 15
V: TRBV24-1
J: TRBJ2-1
CDR3: CATSSTGGPYNEQFF
DNA: TGTGCCACCAGCTCTACAGGGGGACCCTACAATGAGCAGTTCTTC

D: -
size: many
length: 15
V: TRBV5-1
J: TRBJ2-1
CDR3: CASSRVEGVYNEQFF
DNA: TGCGCCAGCAGCCGCGTCGAGGGAGTCTACAATGAGCAGTTCTTC

D: -
size: many
length: 13
V: TRBV13
J: TRBJ2-1
CDR3: CASSLQGGDEQFF
DNA: TGTGCCAGCAGCTTACAGGGTGGGGATGAGCAGTTCTTC

D: TRBD2
size: -
length: 17
V: TRBV12-3/TRBV12-4
J: TRBJ2-1
CDR3: CALSLLLAGGPGNEQFF
DNA: TGTGCCCTCAGTTTATTACTAGCGGGAGGGCCAGGCAATGAGCAGTTCTTC

D: TRBD1
size: many
length: 15
V: TRBV6-5
J: TRBJ1-4
CDR3: CASSYSTGLNEKLFF
DNA: TGTGCCAGCAGTTACTCGACAGGGCTTAATGAAAAACTGTTTTTT

D: -
size: many
length: 13
V: TRBV7-3
J: TRBJ2-7
CDR3: CASSLYGASEQYF
DNA: TGTGCCAGCAGCTTATATGGCGCCTCCGAGCAGTACTTC

D: -
size: many
length: 14
V: TRBV24-1
J: TRBJ2-7
CDR3: CATSYEQGRYEQYF
DNA: TGTGCCACCAGTTATGAACAGGGACGCTACGAGCAGTACTTC

D: -
size: many
length: 13
V: TRBV7-2
J: TRBJ2-7
CDR3: CASSLATRDEQYF
DNA: TGTGCCAGCAGCTTAGCGACAAGAGACGAGCAGTACTTC

D: -
size: many
length: 14
V: TRBV5-1
J: TRBJ2-7
CDR3: CASSLIGKGYEQYF
DNA: TGCGCCAGCAGCTTGATAGGAAAGGGCTACGAGCAGTACTTC

D: -
size: many
length: 15
V: TRBV6-5
J: TRBJ2-5
CDR3: CASSYSFIIQETQYF
DNA: TGTGCCAGCAGTTACTCGTTTATCATTCAAGAGACCCAGTACTTC

D: -
size: many
length: 15
V: TRBV12-5
J: TRBJ2-1
CDR3: CASGSGLVPYNEQFF
DNA: TGTGCTAGTGGTTCAGGGCTAGTCCCGTACAATGAGCAGTTCTTC

D: TRBD1
size: many
length: 15
V: TRBV11-2
J: TRBJ2-5
CDR3: CASSSLTGYQETQYF
DNA: TGTGCCAGCAGCTCGCTGACAGGGTACCAAGAGACCCAGTACTTC

D: TRBD2
size: many
length: 15
V: TRBV12-3/TRBV12-4
J: TRBJ2-5
CDR3: CASSFSSGAQETQYF
DNA: TGTGCCAGCAGTTTCAGTAGCGGGGCCCAAGAGACCCAGTACTTC

D: TRBD2
size: many
length: 16
V: TRBV7-2
J: TRBJ2-3
CDR3: CASSLAGTSHTDTQYF
DNA: TGTGCCAGCAGCTTAGCGGGGACTAGTCACACAGATACGCAGTATTTT

D: -
size: many
length: 15
V: TRBV28
J: TRBJ2-5
CDR3: CASSLPWGEEETQYF
DNA: TGTGCCAGCAGTTTACCATGGGGGGAGGAGGAGACCCAGTACTTC

D: -
size: many
length: 16
V: TRBV7-6
J: TRBJ2-6
CDR3: CASSPGLATGANVLTF
DNA: TGTGCCAGCAGCCCAGGACTCGCTACTGGGGCCAACGTCCTGACTTTC

D: -
size: many
length: 13
V: TRBV7-2
J: TRBJ2-7
CDR3: CASSLTTAYEQYF
DNA: TGTGCCAGCAGCTTAACGACAGCCTACGAGCAGTACTTC

D: -
size: many
length: 14
V: TRBV5-1
J: TRBJ1-4
CDR3: CASSLQGFNEKLFF
DNA: TGCGCCAGCAGCCTCCAGGGCTTTAATGAAAAACTGTTTTTT

D: TRBD2
size: many
length: 17
V: TRBV3-1
J: TRBJ2-5
CDR3: CASSQEVAGPRGETQYF
DNA: TGTGCCAGCAGCCAAGAGGTAGCGGGGCCCCGGGGGGAGACCCAGTACTTC

D: -
size: -
length: 17
V: TRBV10-3
J: TRBJ2-2
CDR3: CAISELIRGGNTGELFF
DNA: TGTGCCATCAGTGAGTTGATACGAGGGGGAAACACCGGGGAGCTGTTTTTT

D: -
size: few
length: 13
V: TRBV12-3/TRBV12-4
J: TRBJ1-3
CDR3: CASPGHEGNTIYF
DNA: TGTGCCAGCCCGGGCCATGAAGGGAACACCATATATTTT

D: TRBD1
size: many
length: 16
V: TRBV20-1
J: TRBJ2-2
CDR3: CSARDLDRSYTGELFF
DNA: TGCAGTGCTAGAGATCTGGACAGGTCCTACACCGGGGAGCTGTTTTTT

D: TRBD1
size: few
length: 16
V: TRBV5-4
J: TRBJ2-3
CDR3: CASSAGVGGPTDTQYF
DNA: TGTGCCAGCAGCGCCGGCGTAGGGGGCCCCACAGATACGCAGTATTTT

D: TRBD1
size: many
length: 15
V: TRBV18
J: TRBJ2-5
CDR3: CASSPAWDREQTQYF
DNA: TGTGCCAGCTCACCTGCCTGGGACAGGGAACAGACCCAGTACTTC

D: -
size: many
length: 12
V: TRBV4-1
J: TRBJ2-2
CDR3: CASSPDTGELFF
DNA: TGCGCCAGCAGCCCCGACACCGGGGAGCTGTTTTTT

D: TRBD2
size: many
length: 14
V: TRBV20-1
J: TRBJ2-7
CDR3: CSARGREGPYEQYF
DNA: TGCAGTGCTAGGGGGCGGGAGGGCCCCTACGAGCAGTACTTC

D: -
size: many
length: 13
V: TRBV20-1
J: TRBJ1-1
CDR3: CSAPRTAGAEAFF
DNA: TGCAGTGCTCCACGGACGGCGGGGGCTGAAGCTTTCTTT

D: TRBD1
size: many
length: 14
V: TRBV20-1
J: TRBJ2-7
CDR3: CSANRDRAVYEQYF
DNA: TGCAGTGCCAACCGGGACAGGGCCGTTTACGAGCAGTACTTC

D: TRBD1
size: many
length: 16
V: TRBV6-5
J: TRBJ2-1
CDR3: CASSYPGTGGDNEQFF
DNA: TGTGCCAGCAGTTACCCCGGGACAGGGGGAGACAATGAGCAGTTCTTC

D: -
size: many
length: 13
V: TRBV3-1
J: TRBJ2-2
CDR3: CASSQTRNGELFF
DNA: TGTGCCAGCAGCCAGACTAGAAACGGGGAGCTGTTTTTT

D: TRBD2
size: -
length: 16
V: TRBV19
J: TRBJ2-1
CDR3: CASSIGLAGGVNEQFF
DNA: TGTGCCAGTAGTATAGGACTAGCGGGAGGGGTTAATGAGCAGTTCTTC

D: TRBD1
size: many
length: 13
V: TRBV5-1
J: TRBJ2-5
CDR3: CASKTGIMETQYF
DNA: TGCGCCAGTAAGACAGGGATCATGGAGACCCAGTACTTC

D: TRBD1
size: many
length: 14
V: TRBV12-3/TRBV12-4
J: TRBJ1-1
CDR3: CASTLTGGNTEAFF
DNA: TGTGCCAGCACCTTAACAGGGGGGAACACTGAAGCTTTCTTT

D: -
size: few
length: 14
V: TRBV20-1
J: TRBJ1-1
CDR3: CSAYYSGMNTEAFF
DNA: TGCAGTGCTTATTACAGTGGGATGAACACTGAAGCTTTCTTT

D: TRBD1
size: many
length: 15
V: TRBV10-3
J: TRBJ1-2
CDR3: CAIRRGTGGPYGYTF
DNA: TGTGCCATCCGTCGGGGGACAGGGGGCCCCTATGGCTACACCTTC

D: TRBD1
size: -
length: 16
V: TRBV18
J: TRBJ1-3
CDR3: CASSPFTGTVGNTIYF
DNA: TGTGCCAGCTCACCATTCACGGGGACAGTGGGAAACACCATATATTTT

D: -
size: many
length: 13
V: TRBV20-1
J: TRBJ1-2
CDR3: CSAYRTANYGYTF
DNA: TGCAGTGCTTATAGGACAGCTAACTATGGCTACACCTTC

D: TRBD1
size: many
length: 15
V: TRBV7-8
J: TRBJ1-5
CDR3: CASSIYRGPNQPQHF
DNA: TGTGCCAGCAGCATCTACAGGGGGCCCAATCAGCCCCAGCATTTT

D: -
size: many
length: 9
V: TRBV29-1
J: TRBJ1-1
CDR3: CSGDTEAFF
DNA: TGCAGCGGCGACACTGAAGCTTTCTTT

D: -
size: many
length: 13
V: TRBV11-2
J: TRBJ1-1
CDR3: CASSFAWDTEAFF
DNA: TGTGCCAGCAGCTTCGCTTGGGACACTGAAGCTTTCTTT

D: -
size: many
length: 15
V: TRBV5-1
J: TRBJ2-1
CDR3: CASSLRETEGNEQFF
DNA: TGCGCCAGCAGCTTGAGGGAGACCGAGGGGAATGAGCAGTTCTTC

D: -
size: -
length: 15
V: TRBV7-3
J: TRBJ2-1
CDR3: CASSLIPDGYNEQFF
DNA: TGTGCCAGCAGCTTAATTCCTGACGGCTACAATGAGCAGTTCTTC

D: TRBD1
size: many
length: 15
V: TRBV18
J: TRBJ1-4
CDR3: CASSPPGQRSEKLFF
DNA: TGTGCCAGCTCACCTCCGGGACAGCGGAGTGAAAAACTGTTTTTT

D: TRBD1
size: many
length: 13
V: TRBV7-2
J: TRBJ2-5
CDR3: CASSSGQTQTQYF
DNA: TGTGCCAGCAGCTCGGGACAGACGCAGACCCAGTACTTC

D: TRBD1
size: many
length: 13
V: TRBV6-6
J: TRBJ2-7
CDR3: CATRRTGLGEQYF
DNA: TGTGCCACCAGACGGACAGGGTTGGGCGAGCAGTACTTC